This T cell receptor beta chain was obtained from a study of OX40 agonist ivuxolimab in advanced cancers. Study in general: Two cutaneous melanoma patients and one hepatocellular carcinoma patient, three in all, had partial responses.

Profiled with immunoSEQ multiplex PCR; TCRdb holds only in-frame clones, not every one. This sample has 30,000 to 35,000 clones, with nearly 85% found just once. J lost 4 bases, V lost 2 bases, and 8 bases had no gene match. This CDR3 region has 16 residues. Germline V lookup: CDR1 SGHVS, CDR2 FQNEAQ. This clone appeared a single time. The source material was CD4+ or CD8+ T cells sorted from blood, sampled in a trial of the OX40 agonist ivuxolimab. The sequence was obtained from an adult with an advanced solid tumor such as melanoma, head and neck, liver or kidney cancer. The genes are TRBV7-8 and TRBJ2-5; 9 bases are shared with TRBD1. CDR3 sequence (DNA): TGTGCCAGCAGCTTAACCGGGACAGGGTACGGAGAGACCCAGTACTTC. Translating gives CASSLTGTGYGETQYF.